A single sample gave rise to the 28 T cell receptor beta chains below, sequenced in a study of long-term antiretroviral therapy in people with HIV. The immunoSEQ assay was v3.0, run at survey level. Sequencing used immunoSEQ multiplex PCR; TCRdb keeps in-frame clones, though not all of them. Of about 28,000 clones listed, 80% are singletons. This sample comprised unsorted PBMCs, obtained 0.3 years after starting antiretroviral therapy. The receptors come from a man between 35 and 55 years old with HIV.

Concerning this clone itself: The junction differs from germline at one of its ends, possibly a read error. J is TRBJ2-4 and V is TRBV28; possibly TRBD2 for D (5 bases). Germline-derived CDR1 and CDR2 are MDHEN and SYDVKM. This CDR3 contains 15 residues. CDR3 sequence reads: CASSLLASSKSIQYF. Written as DNA, the CDR3 is TGTGCCAGCAGCCTCCTGGCTAGCAGCAAAAGCATTCAGTACTTC.

The gene calls are TRBV6-5 and TRBJ1-3; the D gene is possibly TRBD1 (5 bases). Deletions cut 6 bases from V and 3 bases from J, with 12 bases between. The germline CDR1 and CDR2 sequences are MNHEY and SVGAGI. The CDR3 consists of 14 residues. The DNA for the CDR3 is TGTGCCAGCAGCCTTTTAGGGGTTGGAAACACCATATATTTT. Translating gives CASSLLGVGNTIYF.

This clone has just a few counts. This sequence joins TRBV7-2 and TRBJ1-6; the match to TRBD1 covers 8 bases. In germline, CDR1 is SGHTA, CDR2 FQGNSA. This CDR3 comprises 15 residues. Trimming at V came to 5 bases and at J to 7 bases, leaving 7 bases not matched to a gene. Written as DNA, the CDR3 is TGTGCCAGCAGCCCCCACCGGACAGGGAATTCACCCCTCCACTTT. This gives the protein CASSPHRTGNSPLHF.

The rearrangement joins TRBV7-2 to TRBJ2-2; 9 positions agree with TRBD2. This CDR3 has 15 residues. The trim removed 3 bases at V and 7 bases at J, leaving 6 bases unmatched. Germline loops: CDR1 SGHTA, CDR2 FQGNSA. The CDR3 spells CASSFSSGVRGELFF. Written as DNA, the CDR3 is TGTGCCAGCAGCTTCTCTAGCGGGGTCCGCGGGGAGCTGTTTTTT.

J is TRBJ2-1 and V is TRBV20-1; D not certain. Per germline, CDR1 DFQATT and CDR2 SNEGSKA (reference sequence). The V gene lost 6 bases and the J gene lost 2 bases, with 5 bases spanning the gap. This CDR3 has 11 amino acids. The CDR3 DNA reads as TGCAGTGCCTCGCCCTACAATGAGCAGTTCTTC. Translating gives CSASPYNEQFF.

V usage is TRBV5-1 and J usage is TRBJ2-7; D gene unclear. The CDR3 is 11 residues long. Germline-derived CDR1 and CDR2 are SGHRS and YFSETQ. Trimming stripped 0 bases from V and 3 bases from J, with 1 base between. The CDR3 spells CASSLDYEQYF. The CDR3 DNA sequence: TGCGCCAGCAGCTTGGACTACGAGCAGTACTTC.

The chain uses TRBV2 and TRBJ1-6, with unresolved D. Between the trimmed V and J ends, which lost 10 bases and 9 bases, there was a span of 13 bases. Germline-derived CDR1 and CDR2 are SNHLY and FYNNEI. CDR3 length equals 12 residues. In DNA, the CDR3 is TGTGCCACCTCAGAGGATGCTTCACCCCTCCACTTT. Encoded protein: CATSEDASPLHF.

The gene calls are TRBV2 and TRBJ1-2; D not resolved. Trimming took off 7 bases at V and 6 bases at J, with 9 bases between the two ends. This CDR3 comprises 11 residues. CDR1 is SNHLY, CDR2 FYNNEI, per germline. In nucleotides, the CDR3 is TGTGCCAGCACGAGGTTGGATGGCTACACCTTC. This sequence encodes CASTRLDGYTF. The full variable domain, its missing parts supplied by reference TRBV2 and TRBJ1-2, is EPEVTQTPSHQVTQMGQEVILRCVPISNHLYFYWYRQILGQKVEFLVSFYNNEISEKSEIFDDQFSVERPDGSNFTLKIRSTKLEDSAMYFCASTRLDGYTFGSGTRLTVV.

The gene calls are TRBV5-1 and TRBJ2-1; 13 bases align to TRBD2. The length of the CDR3 is 20 residues. The germline gives CDR1 SGHRS, CDR2 YFSETQ. J gave up 4 bases and V 3 bases, and 16 bases lay outside the gene matches. The CDR3 is CASSSLLTSGRLEGYNEQFF. The CDR3 DNA reads as TGCGCCAGCAGCTCTTTACTGACTAGCGGGAGGTTGGAAGGATACAATGAGCAGTTCTTC.

This chain connects TRBV7-2 to TRBJ1-2; 9 nucleotides line up with TRBD1. The ends lost 5 bases at V and 7 bases at J; junction bases unmatched: 5. CDR1 and CDR2 (germline): SGHTA, FQGNSA. This CDR3 spans 13 amino acids. Written as DNA, the CDR3 is TGTGCCAGCAGCGGAAACAGGGGGCTTGGCTACACCTTC. As protein: CASSGNRGLGYTF.

The chain carries TRBV7-9 and TRBJ2-5; D is possibly TRBD1 or TRBD2 (7 bases each). Germline CDR1 reads SEHNR; CDR2 reads FQNEAQ (reference sequence). Deletions cut 5 bases from V and 2 bases from J, with 18 bases between. The CDR3 has 16 residues. CDR3 region: CASSLGGARGQETQYF. In DNA form, the CDR3 reads TGTGCCAGCAGCCTAGGGGGGGCCAGGGGGCAAGAGACCCAGTACTTC.

The gene calls are TRBV5-4 and TRBJ1-1, with D possibly being TRBD1 (6 bases). The germline gives CDR1 SGHNT, CDR2 YYREEE (reference sequence). The CDR3 loop spans 13 amino acids. The V end lost 7 bases, the J end lost 1 base, and 11 bases lay between the germline ends. The CDR3 is CASGGPGNTEAFF. The CDR3, as DNA: TGTGCCAGCGGGGGCCCGGGGAACACTGAAGCTTTCTTT.

The chain couples TRBV5-4 to TRBJ2-1, with 12 bases matching TRBD2. The CDR3 consists of 18 residues. The junction had 8 bases not matched to a gene; V was cut back by 0 bases and J by 4 bases. The V gene's germline CDR1 is SGHNT and CDR2 YYREEE (reference sequence). The CDR3 nucleotides read TGTGCCAGCAGCTTGGAGGCTAGCGGGGGGGCGATATACAATGAGCAGTTCTTC. Protein product: CASSLEASGGAIYNEQFF.

This clone occurred once. The V call is TRBV28, the J call TRBJ2-7, with D unresolved. With 6 bases removed from V and 3 bases from J, the gap between germline ends came to 6 bases. Germline CDR1 and CDR2: MDHEN and SYDVKM. CDR3 length: 11 residues. CDR3 DNA sequence: TGTGCCAGCAGCGGCCACTACGAGCAGTACTTC. Its protein product is CASSGHYEQYF.

CDR3 coding DNA: TGTGCCATCAGTGAGTCCGGGGGGGAAGAGACCCAGTACTTC. Encoded protein: CAISESGGEETQYF. The V call is TRBV10-3, the J call TRBJ2-5; 8 bases are shared with TRBD2. Germline V gene sequence: CDR1 ENHRY, CDR2 SYGVKD. This CDR3 spans 14 amino acids. Trimming cost V 0 bases and J 3 bases; bases outside gene matches: 0.

This chain joins TRBV5-1 and TRBJ2-5; D tentatively fits TRBD1 or TRBD2 (5 bases each). Germline loops: CDR1 SGHRS, CDR2 YFSETQ. The CDR3 consists of 14 residues. Trimming removed 4 bases from V and 1 base from J, with 11 bases in between. CDR3 in DNA: TGCGCCAGCAGCCCAAATGGGGGCCAAGAGACCCAGTACTTC. Translation: CASSPNGGQETQYF.

The chain is built from TRBV5-1 and TRBJ2-3; possible D gene TRBD1, 6 bases. CDR1 is SGHRS, CDR2 YFSETQ, per germline. The length of the CDR3 is 14 residues. V lost 8 bases and J lost 0, with 13 bases in between. The CDR3 loop reads CASMRGQSTDTQYF. CDR3 DNA: TGCGCCAGTATGAGGGGACAAAGCACAGATACGCAGTATTTT.

The chain joins TRBV7-2 to TRBJ1-5; D uncertain. The CDR3 runs to 14 residues. Germline V CDR1 and CDR2: SGHTA, FQGNSA. V was cut by 5 bases and J by 0 bases, with 8 bases left in between. As DNA, the CDR3 is TGTGCCAGCAGCCAAACTAATAGCAATCAGCCCCAGCATTTT. Its protein is CASSQTNSNQPQHF.

V and J are TRBV30 and TRBJ2-3; unclear D gene. The CDR3 has 13 amino acids. V lost 0 bases and J lost 6, with 10 bases in between. Germline lookup yields CDR1 GTSNPN and CDR2 SVGIG (reference sequence). The CDR3 region is CAWSVRQADTQYF. The CDR3 DNA is TGTGCCTGGAGTGTACGGCAAGCGGATACGCAGTATTTT.

The rearrangement uses TRBV2 and TRBJ1-5; weak D call: TRBD1 (5 bases). The germline V gene has CDR1 SNHLY and CDR2 FYNNEI. This CDR3 has 14 amino acids. V lost 6 bases and J 4 bases, leaving 13 bases between the germline ends. The CDR3: CASSRVGGNQPQHF. The CDR3 DNA reads as TGTGCCAGCAGCCGGGTCGGGGGGAATCAGCCCCAGCATTTT.

The CDR3 nucleotides are TGCAGCGTTGAGACAGCCGGAAACACCATATATTTT. The encoded protein is CSVETAGNTIYF. The chain uses TRBV29-1 and TRBJ1-3, with a possible D match to TRBD1 (5 bases). The CDR3 covers 12 residues. The germline V gene encodes CDR1 SQVTM and CDR2 ANQGSEA. The V end was cut by 3 bases, the J end by 4 bases, with 7 bases between.

This clone has just a few counts. The V call is TRBV6-6, the J call TRBJ2-7, with a tentative D call TRBD1 (5 bases). CDR3 length: 14 amino acids. Trimming left V 6 bases short and J 3 bases short, with 15 bases between. Germline CDR1 MNHNY, CDR2 SVGAGI (reference sequence). The CDR3 sequence is CASRFRQGDYEQYF. The CDR3 DNA sequence: TGTGCCAGCAGATTCCGGCAGGGTGACTACGAGCAGTACTTC.

The chain employs TRBV5-6 and TRBJ1-4, with 7 bases fitting TRBD1. Germline CDR1 SGHDT, CDR2 YYEEEE. There are 15 residues in the CDR3. Trimming removed 3 bases from V and 5 bases from J; junction bases left unmatched: 7. CDR3 in DNA: TGTGCCAGCAGCTACGACAGGGCCCGCAATGAAAAACTGTTTTTT. Its translation: CASSYDRARNEKLFF. The variable domain in full, completed from reference TRBV5-6 and TRBJ1-4, reads DAGVTQSPTHLIKTRGQQVTLRCSPKSGHDTVSWYQQALGQGPQFIFQYYEEEERQRGNFPDRFSGHQFPNYSSELNVNALLLGDSALYLCASSYDRARNEKLFFGSGTQLSVL.

This chain uses TRBV5-1 with TRBJ2-1; 13 bases match TRBD2. V gave up 4 bases and J gave up 5 bases; unmatched junction bases: 12. CDR1 SGHRS and CDR2 YFSETQ come from the germline V gene. The CDR3 has 18 amino acids. DNA of the CDR3: TGCGCCAGCAGCGGGGAGGGGACTAGCGGGACTTTCCACAATGAGCAGTTCTTC. Translating it yields CASSGEGTSGTFHNEQFF.

This chain connects TRBV18 to TRBJ2-6, with 9 bases lining up with TRBD1. The CDR3 length is 19 residues. Trimming at V came to 5 bases and at J to 0 bases, leaving 11 bases not matched to a gene. The germline V gene encodes CDR1 KGHSH and CDR2 LQKENI. The DNA for the CDR3 is TGTGCCAGCTCAGTCGTAGGGGACAGGGTTCACTCTGGGGCCAACGTCCTGACTTTC. Translation: CASSVVGDRVHSGANVLTF.

The V call is TRBV6-1, the J call TRBJ2-3; D not certain. Trimming shortened V by 6 bases and J by 6 bases, and 16 bases separated the two germline ends. There are 14 residues in the CDR3. Germline CDR1 is MNHNS and CDR2 is SASEGT. The CDR3 sequence: CASRPYIGWDTQYF. The CDR3 DNA reads TGTGCCAGCAGGCCTTACATAGGGTGGGATACGCAGTATTTT.

This clone is a singleton in its sample. The chain has TRBV5-1 and TRBJ2-6, with D possibly TRBD1 on 5 matching bases. The CDR3 covers 15 residues. Trimming pared 5 bases from V and 0 bases from J, leaving 9 bases between. CDR1 is SGHRS, CDR2 YFSETQ, per germline. The chain's CDR3 is CASSSDSSGANVLTF. CDR3 DNA sequence: TGCGCCAGCAGTTCTGACAGCTCTGGGGCCAACGTCCTGACTTTC. The full variable domain, rest sourced from reference TRBV5-1 and TRBJ2-6, is KAGVTQTPRYLIKTRGQQVTLSCSPISGHRSVSWYQQTPGQGLQFLFEYFSETQRNKGNFPGRFSGRQFSNSRSEMNVSTLELGDSALYLCASSSDSSGANVLTFGAGSRLTVL.

The CDR3 sequence is CASSLIQDTAYGYTF. CDR3 nucleotides: TGTGCCAGCAGCCTGATCCAAGACACGGCCTATGGCTACACCTTC. This chain uses TRBV5-6 with TRBJ1-2, with D hard to call. This CDR3 is built from 15 residues. CDR1 is SGHDT, CDR2 YYEEEE, per germline. Trimming cost V 4 bases and J 4 bases, with 17 bases left between them.